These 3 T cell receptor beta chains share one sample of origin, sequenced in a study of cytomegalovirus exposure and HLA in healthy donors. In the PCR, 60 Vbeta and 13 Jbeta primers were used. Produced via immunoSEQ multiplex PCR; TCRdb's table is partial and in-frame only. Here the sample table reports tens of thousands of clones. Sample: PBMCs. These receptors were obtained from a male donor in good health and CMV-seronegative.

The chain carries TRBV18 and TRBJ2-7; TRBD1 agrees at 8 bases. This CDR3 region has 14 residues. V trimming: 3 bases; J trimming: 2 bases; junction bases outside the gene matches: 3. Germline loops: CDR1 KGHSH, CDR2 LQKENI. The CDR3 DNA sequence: TGTGCCAGCTCACCTGGACAGGGACCCTACGAGCAGTACTTC. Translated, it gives CASSPGQGPYEQYF.

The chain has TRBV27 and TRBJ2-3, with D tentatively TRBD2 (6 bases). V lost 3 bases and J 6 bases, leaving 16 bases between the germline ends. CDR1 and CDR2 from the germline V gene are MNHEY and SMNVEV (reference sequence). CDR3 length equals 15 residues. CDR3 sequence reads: CASSLGVGGSDTQYF. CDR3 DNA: TGTGCCAGCAGTTTGGGTGTGGGGGGTTCGGATACGCAGTATTTT.

The CDR3 bases are TGTGCCAGCAGCTCCCCTAGAAGGATGGGAAACACCATATATTTT. Protein: CASSSPRRMGNTIYF. The rearrangement joins TRBV7-9 to TRBJ1-3, with unresolved D. This CDR3 is 15 amino acids long. V was trimmed by 4 bases and J by 4 bases, leaving 14 bases between them. CDR1 and CDR2 (germline): SEHNR, FQNEAQ (reference sequence).